Presented here are 22 T cell receptor beta chains from one specimen sequenced in a study of T cell repertoires in cytomegalovirus infection (dated by TCRdb to about 2019). The instrument given in TCRdb is Illumina HiSeq 1500. The public reads were reanalyzed by TCRdb: fastp trimming at Q25, MiXCR alignment, in-frame beta chains only. Each CDR3 protein gets just one entry, which takes the most common genes and DNA from the rows behind it. Within this sample are 490,000 or so distinct CDR3 sequences, with roughly 12% of them counted one time only. About 10% of the sample is taken by the ten largest. The sequenced sample was PBMCs. The receptors stem from a human donor in good health (CMV status not recorded). Some clones in this sample may be carry-over from other donors' samples.

V usage is TRBV12-3 or TRBV12-4 and J usage is TRBJ1-2, with 8 positions matching TRBD1. Trimming at V came to 0 bases and at J to 1 base, leaving 4 bases not matched to a gene. CDR3 size: 16 residues. CDR3 sequence reads: CASSLARTGRNYGYTF. The CDR3 nucleotides read TGTGCCAGCAGTTTAGCTAGGACAGGGCGTAACTATGGCTACACCTTC.

This chain links TRBV20-1 with TRBJ1-5; possible D gene TRBD1, 6 bases. CDR1 and CDR2 (germline): DFQATT, SNEGSKA (reference sequence). The CDR3 has 18 amino acids. Between the trimmed V and J ends, which lost 3 bases and 3 bases, there was a span of 24 bases. The CDR3 nucleotides read TGCAGTGCTAGGACCCGACAGGCAGACCCAGACCTCAATCAGCCCCAGCATTTT. This translates into CSARTRQADPDLNQPQHF.

A few counts support this clonotype. This chain connects TRBV29-1 to TRBJ1-2; 7 nucleotides agree with TRBD1. The J segment lost 6 bases and the V segment lost 4 bases, leaving 8 bases of the junction unmatched. This CDR3 has 13 residues. Per germline, CDR1 SQVTM and CDR2 ANQGSEA. CDR3 bases: TGCAGCGTTGTGACTCGGCAGGGGGATGGCTACACCTTC. As protein: CSVVTRQGDGYTF.

This clonotype was recorded at least ten times. The chain recombines TRBV7-8 with TRBJ1-2; TRBD1 might be the D (6 bases). V was trimmed by 2 bases and J by 6 bases, leaving 13 bases between them. The germline V gene encodes CDR1 SGHVS and CDR2 FQNEAQ. This CDR3 spans 14 amino acids. CDR3 nucleotide sequence: TGTGCCAGCAGCTTAAGGTTTCGGACAGATGGCTACACCTTC. This encodes CASSLRFRTDGYTF.

This clonotype occurred many times. The chain recombines TRBV12-3 or TRBV12-4 with TRBJ2-1; a possible D gene is TRBD1 (5 bases). V was shortened by 3 bases and J by 16 bases, with 25 bases between the two germline ends. This CDR3 region has 15 residues. Here the CDR3 DNA reads TGTGCCAGCAGTTTCAACCAGGGTAGGGTTATTGAAAACTTCTTC. This codes for CASSFNQGRVIENFF.

This clonotype was found many times. This chain links TRBV4-1 with TRBJ1-4, with 8 nucleotides matching TRBD1. CDR3 length equals 15 residues. Germline loops: CDR1 MGHRA, CDR2 YSYEKL. Unmatched junction bases numbered 8, after V lost 4 bases and J lost 7 bases. CDR3 nucleotide sequence: TGCGCCAGCAGCCGCCAGGGGGGGACAGGTGAAAAACTGTTTTTT. Translating gives CASSRQGGTGEKLFF.

This clonotype was seen only a few times. V gene TRBV6-4 combines with J gene TRBJ2-1; perhaps TRBD2 as D (9 bases). Trimming left V 4 bases short and J 4 bases short, with 14 bases between. There are 15 residues in the CDR3. Germline V gene data show CDR1 as MRHNA and CDR2 as SNTAGT. The CDR3 region has the DNA TGTGCCAGCAGTGCTAGCGGGACAGGTTACAATGAGCAGTTCTTC. Its protein is CASSASGTGYNEQFF.

This clonotype was counted at least ten times. The chain joins TRBV7-2 to TRBJ1-5, with TRBD1 identical over 9 bases. Trimming took 3 bases from V and 3 from J; bases not matched to a gene: 3. The germline V gene encodes CDR1 SGHTA and CDR2 FQGNSA. The CDR3 spans 15 residues. The CDR3 sequence is CASSLGTGFNQPQHF. CDR3 nucleotide sequence: TGTGCCAGCAGCTTGGGGACAGGGTTCAATCAGCCCCAGCATTTT. Looking up the rest from reference TRBV7-2 and TRBJ1-5 gives the full variable domain: GAGVSQSPSNKVTEKGKDVELRCDPISGHTALYWYRQSLGQGLEFLIYFQGNSAPDKSGLPSDRFSAERTGGSVSTLTIQRTQQEDSAVYLCASSLGTGFNQPQHFGDGTRLSIL.

Concerning this clonotype itself: With a much larger clone just one base away, this may be a read error. The chain couples TRBV28 to TRBJ2-5; weak D call: TRBD2 (6 bases). Germline loops: CDR1 MDHEN, CDR2 SYDVKM. The CDR3 is made up of 17 amino acids. The CDR3 region has the DNA TGTGTCAGCAGTTTACTCGAGCGAACGGGAGTTGTGGAGACCCAGTACTTC. Amino acids: CVSSLLERTGVVETQYF.

The gene calls are TRBV4-2 and TRBJ2-5, with unresolved D. The CDR3 spans 14 residues. CDR1 and CDR2 (germline): LGHNA, YNFKEQ. The ends were cut back, 1 base at V and 3 bases at J, with 9 bases in the middle. In DNA form, the CDR3 reads TGTGCCAGCAGCCAAGGAACAGTCGAAGAGACCCAGTACTTC. This gives the protein CASSQGTVEETQYF.

The CDR3 here is CAWNQYGNQPQHF. CDR3 DNA sequence: TGTGCCTGGAATCAGTACGGCAATCAGCCCCAGCATTTT. The chain carries TRBV30 and TRBJ1-5; D is ambiguous. Deletions cut 4 bases from V and 2 bases from J, with 9 bases between. Per germline, CDR1 GTSNPN and CDR2 SVGIG (reference sequence). CDR3 length: 13 residues.

This clonotype was counted many times. The genes are TRBV28 and TRBJ2-3, with TRBD2 identical over 14 bases. Germline V CDR1 and CDR2: MDHEN, SYDVKM. CDR3 length equals 15 residues. V trimming: 4 bases; J trimming: 5 bases; junction bases outside the gene matches: 2. The CDR3 DNA follows: TGTGCCAGCAGTTCGGGACTAGCGGGAGTAGATACGCAGTATTTT. Amino acids: CASSSGLAGVDTQYF.

This clonotype has more than one count but fewer than ten. This chain uses TRBV14 with TRBJ2-3; D might be TRBD2 (5 bases). The germline V and J ends were trimmed by 0 bases and 1 base, with 17 bases remaining between them. The germline V gene has CDR1 SGHDN and CDR2 FVKESK. This CDR3 comprises 18 residues. For the CDR3, the DNA is TGTGCCAGCAGCCAAGAACGGGAAGCCAGGATAGGCACAGATACGCAGTATTTT. Its translation: CASSQEREARIGTDTQYF.

This clonotype was counted at least ten times. The chain combines TRBV5-5 with TRBJ2-3, with D maybe TRBD1 (6 bases). CDR1 and CDR2 (germline): SGHKS, YYEKEE (reference sequence). The CDR3 contains 15 residues. V shed 1 base and J shed 3 bases, with 12 bases lying between them. The CDR3 protein is CASSLQQGRTDTQYF. The CDR3 bases are TGTGCCAGCAGCTTGCAGCAGGGGAGAACAGATACGCAGTATTTT.

This clonotype was seen many times. The J gene is TRBJ2-1, the V gene TRBV2, with a tentative D call TRBD2 (5 bases). This CDR3 comprises 15 residues. Trimming took 4 bases from V and 1 from J, leaving 11 bases between them. Germline CDR1 SNHLY, CDR2 FYNNEI. DNA of the CDR3: TGTGCCAGCAGTGTTGAGGGTAGGTCCTACAATGAGCAGTTCTTC. Translating it yields CASSVEGRSYNEQFF.

The chain is built from TRBV18 and TRBJ2-1; D is unclear. Looked up from germline, CDR1 is KGHSH and CDR2 is LQKENI. With 6 bases removed from V and 5 bases from J, the gap between germline ends came to 20 bases. The CDR3 is 16 residues long. The CDR3 loop reads CASSPAGSRPNNEQFF. The CDR3 DNA reads TGTGCCAGCTCCCCTGCCGGTAGCCGCCCCAACAATGAGCAGTTCTTC.

This clonotype was seen at least ten times. The chain has TRBV10-3 and TRBJ2-1, with 7 bases matching TRBD2. CDR3 length: 16 amino acids. CDR1 ENHRY and CDR2 SYGVKD come from the germline V gene. The ends lost 6 bases at V and 5 bases at J; junction bases unmatched: 13. The CDR3 sequence: CAISARVRTSDNEQFF. DNA of the CDR3: TGTGCCATCAGCGCCAGGGTGAGGACTAGTGACAATGAGCAGTTCTTC.

This clonotype has at least ten counts. The chain links TRBV7-6 to TRBJ2-7; D remains unclear. The CDR3 extends over 15 amino acids. V dropped 1 base and J dropped 2 bases, with 12 bases sitting between them. Germline CDR1 and CDR2: SGHVS and FNYEAQ. As DNA, the CDR3 is TGTGCCAGCAGCTTAGAGGCAGCCGGCACCTACGAGCAGTACTTC. Residues: CASSLEAAGTYEQYF.

This clonotype was recorded at least ten times. The chain employs TRBV6-1 and TRBJ2-2; 8 bases line up with TRBD1. CDR3 size: 14 residues. Germline V lookup: CDR1 MNHNS, CDR2 SASEGT. Losses at the gene ends were 4 bases for V and 5 bases for J; bases not matched to a gene: 3. The CDR3 loop reads CASSVDRGTGELFF. The CDR3 DNA reads as TGTGCCAGCAGTGTTGACAGGGGTACCGGGGAGCTGTTTTTT.

In DNA form, the CDR3 reads TGTGCCAGCAGCCAAGGAGGCAGGGCAACTTTCTTT. It specifies CASSQGGRATFF. V usage is TRBV14 and J usage is TRBJ1-1, with a tentative D call TRBD1 (5 bases). The CDR3 has 12 residues. V gave up 1 base and J gave up 12 bases, with 12 bases separating them. The V gene's germline CDR1 is SGHDN and CDR2 FVKESK.

This clonotype was recorded at least ten times. The CDR3 region has the DNA TGCGCCAGCAGTCAGGGTACCCACGAGCAGTACTTC. Its protein is CASSQGTHEQYF. The V gene is TRBV5-1, the J gene TRBJ2-7, with a weak D call TRBD1 (5 bases). This CDR3 comprises 12 residues. Germline CDR1 reads SGHRS; CDR2 reads YFSETQ. V shed 5 bases and J shed 5 bases, with 11 bases lying between them.

This clonotype was recorded many times. The chain has TRBV7-2 and TRBJ2-1; D unresolved. Deletions cut 1 base from V and 8 bases from J, with 12 bases between. The CDR3 has 14 residues. Germline V gives CDR1 SGHTA, CDR2 FQGNSA. The CDR3 bases are TGTGCCAGCAGCTTAGTGGGTAGCAGAGATGAGCAGTTCTTC. Amino acid sequence: CASSLVGSRDEQFF.